A selection of T cell receptor beta chains follows, all from one sample in a study of identical twins. TCRdb re-called the 5' RACE reads with MiXCR, one entry per CDR3 protein. The sample carries roughly 770,000 distinct CDR3 sequences, about 20% recorded once. Separately, the same data were catalogued under a study of T cells expressing NK-cell markers.

Sequencing was done on a sample of PBMCs. Source of these receptors: a woman aged 18-29 years in good health. Both conserved end residues are part of each CDR3. A D gene is named only where the DNA matches it firmly. Some rows have no size entry. The others give once, few or many, or a class for an expanded clone.

size: .
J: TRBJ2-6
V: TRBV6-1
D: TRBD1
DNA: TGTGCCACCCGGGACAGGATCGCCTCTGGGGCCAACGTCCTGACTTTC
CDR3: CATRDRIASGANVLTF

size: few
J: TRBJ1-2
V: TRBV7-9
D: TRBD1
DNA: TGTGCCAGCAGCACGCGGCGACAGGGTGCTTATGGCTACACCTTC
CDR3: CASSTRRQGAYGYTF

size: few
J: TRBJ1-2
V: TRBV12-3/TRBV12-4
D: .
DNA: TGTGCCAGCAGGCTCTTGGGGGCCGGTGGCTACACCTTC
CDR3: CASRLLGAGGYTF

size: few
J: TRBJ2-6
V: TRBV12-3/TRBV12-4
D: TRBD1
DNA: TGTGCCAGCAGTTCCAGGGGGTTCGGGGCCAACGTCCTGACTTTC
CDR3: CASSSRGFGANVLTF

size: few
J: TRBJ1-3
V: TRBV9
D: TRBD1
DNA: TGTGCCAGCAGCGTAGCCCAGGGGGGGAGCTCTGGAAACACCATATATTTT
CDR3: CASSVAQGGSSGNTIYF

size: few
J: TRBJ2-1
V: TRBV5-1
D: TRBD2
DNA: TGCGCCAGCAGCAGGACTAGCGGGGGGATCAATGAGCAGTTCTTC
CDR3: CASSRTSGGINEQFF

size: .
J: TRBJ2-3
V: TRBV24-1
D: .
DNA: TGTGCCACCAGTGATTTGCAGACAGATACGCAGTATTTT
CDR3: CATSDLQTDTQYF

size: .
J: TRBJ2-5
V: TRBV18
D: .
DNA: TGTGCCAGCTCATCCTCTAGCTTCGAGACCCAGTACTTC
CDR3: CASSSSSFETQYF

size: .
J: TRBJ2-7
V: TRBV5-6
D: .
DNA: TGTGCCAGCGTGGGGAACGAGCAGTACTTC
CDR3: CASVGNEQYF

size: .
J: TRBJ2-3
V: TRBV18
D: .
DNA: TGTGCCAGCTCACGAGGCAGGGGAGGGGATACGCAGTATTTT
CDR3: CASSRGRGGDTQYF

size: .
J: TRBJ2-6
V: TRBV5-4
D: .
DNA: TGTGCCAGCAGTGTAGGACAGACCAGGGCTGGGGCCAACGTCCTGACTTTC
CDR3: CASSVGQTRAGANVLTF

size: few
J: TRBJ1-1
V: TRBV12-3/TRBV12-4
D: .
DNA: TGTGCCAGCAGTTTAGTAGCGGGCAGCAACACTGAAGCTTTCTTT
CDR3: CASSLVAGSNTEAFF

size: few
J: TRBJ2-5
V: TRBV7-2
D: .
DNA: TGTGCCAGCAGCTTAGGAGGGCGCCATCAAGAGACCCAGTACTTC
CDR3: CASSLGGRHQETQYF

size: few
J: TRBJ1-2
V: TRBV20-1
D: .
DNA: TGCAGTGCTGACGGCAGGACAGAGCAATATGGCTACACCTTC
CDR3: CSADGRTEQYGYTF

size: once
J: TRBJ2-4
V: TRBV29-1
D: TRBD1
DNA: TGCAGCGTTGGACAGGGGCTAGCCAAAAACATTCAGTACTTC
CDR3: CSVGQGLAKNIQYF

size: few
J: TRBJ1-2
V: TRBV7-8
D: .
DNA: TGTGCCAGTTCCCGGCGGGATTCATTGAACTATGGCTACACCTTC
CDR3: CASSRRDSLNYGYTF

size: few
J: TRBJ2-1
V: TRBV6-2/TRBV6-3
D: TRBD2
DNA: TGTGCCAGCAGTTACCTGTTAGCGGGAGGCGAGCATGAGCAGTTCTTC
CDR3: CASSYLLAGGEHEQFF

size: .
J: TRBJ2-1
V: TRBV27
D: TRBD2
DNA: TGTGCCAGCAGTCGACGCCGTGATCCGGGACTAGCGTCCAATGAGCAGTTCTTC
CDR3: CASSRRRDPGLASNEQFF

size: .
J: TRBJ2-1
V: TRBV29-1
D: TRBD2
DNA: TGCAGCGTTGGTCTAGCGGGGGGGCCCAATGAGCAGTTCTTC
CDR3: CSVGLAGGPNEQFF

size: .
J: TRBJ2-1
V: TRBV7-9
D: TRBD2
DNA: TGTGCCAGCAGCTTAGCGCTAGCGGACCACAATGAGCAGTTCTTC
CDR3: CASSLALADHNEQFF

size: .
J: TRBJ2-2
V: TRBV12-3/TRBV12-4
D: .
DNA: TGTGCCAGCAGTCACACCCTTCTGAACACCGGGGAGCTGTTTTTT
CDR3: CASSHTLLNTGELFF

size: few
J: TRBJ1-4
V: TRBV15
D: .
DNA: TGTGCCACCAGCAGAGTCCGGCAGGATAATGAAAAACTGTTTTTT
CDR3: CATSRVRQDNEKLFF

size: .
J: TRBJ2-7
V: TRBV3-1
D: .
DNA: TGTGCCAGCAGCCAAGATTGGAACCCCTACGAGCAGTACTTC
CDR3: CASSQDWNPYEQYF

size: few
J: TRBJ2-1
V: TRBV9
D: TRBD2
DNA: TGTGCCAGCAGCCCCCGACCGGGACTAGCGGGGGGAGTGGAGTTCTTC
CDR3: CASSPRPGLAGGVEFF

size: .
J: TRBJ2-3
V: TRBV4-2
D: .
DNA: TGTGCCAGCAGCCGGGGACTCCCTAGCACAGATACGCAGTATTTT
CDR3: CASSRGLPSTDTQYF

size: .
J: TRBJ1-6
V: TRBV7-6
D: .
DNA: TGTGCCAGCAGCTTCCCCGGCGGCGGGTCACCCCTCCACTTT
CDR3: CASSFPGGGSPLHF

size: few
J: TRBJ2-3
V: TRBV7-9
D: TRBD2
DNA: TGTGCCAGCACCCAAGGTAGCGGGAGCACAGATACGCAGTATTTT
CDR3: CASTQGSGSTDTQYF

size: few
J: TRBJ2-1
V: TRBV5-1
D: .
DNA: TGCGCCAGCAGTTTCGACGGCGAGCAGTTCTTC
CDR3: CASSFDGEQFF

size: few
J: TRBJ2-7
V: TRBV5-4
D: TRBD1
DNA: TGTGCCAGCAGCTTAAGGACAGGGGTACTCAAACGGGGCTTAGACGAGCAGTACTTC
CDR3: CASSLRTGVLKRGLDEQYF

size: .
J: TRBJ2-3
V: TRBV5-1
D: .
DNA: TGCGCCAGCAGCGACCAGGGGCGGTTGGTAGATACGCAGTATTTT
CDR3: CASSDQGRLVDTQYF

size: .
J: TRBJ1-1
V: TRBV20-1
D: .
DNA: TGCAGTGCCCAAATCAGAGGGGAGCGCACTGAAGCTTTCTTT
CDR3: CSAQIRGERTEAFF